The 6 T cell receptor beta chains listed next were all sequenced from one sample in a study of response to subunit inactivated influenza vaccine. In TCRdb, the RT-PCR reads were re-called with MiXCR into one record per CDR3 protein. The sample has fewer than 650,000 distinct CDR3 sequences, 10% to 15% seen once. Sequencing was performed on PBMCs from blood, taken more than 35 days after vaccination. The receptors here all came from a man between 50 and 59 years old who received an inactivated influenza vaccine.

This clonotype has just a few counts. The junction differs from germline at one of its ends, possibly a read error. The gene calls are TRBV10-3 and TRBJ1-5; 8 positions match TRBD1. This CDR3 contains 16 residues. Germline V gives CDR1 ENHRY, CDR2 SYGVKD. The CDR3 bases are TGTGCCACCAGTTCGGTGGCCACAGGGGGAGAGCAGCCCCAGCATTTT. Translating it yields CATSSVATGGEQPQHF.

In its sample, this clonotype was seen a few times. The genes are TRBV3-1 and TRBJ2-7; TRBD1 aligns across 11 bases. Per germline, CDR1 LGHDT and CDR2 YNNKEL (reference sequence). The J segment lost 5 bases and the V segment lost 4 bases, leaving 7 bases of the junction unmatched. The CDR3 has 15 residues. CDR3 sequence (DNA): TGTGCCAGCAGCCCCGGACAGGGGGCCTTCAACGAGCAGTACTTC. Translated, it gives CASSPGQGAFNEQYF.

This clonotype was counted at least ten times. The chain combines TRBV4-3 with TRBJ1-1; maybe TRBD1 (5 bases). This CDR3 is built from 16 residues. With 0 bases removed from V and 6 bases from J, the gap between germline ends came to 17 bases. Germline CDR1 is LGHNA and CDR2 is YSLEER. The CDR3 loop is CASSQDLGGSTAEAFF. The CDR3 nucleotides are TGCGCCAGCAGCCAAGACTTGGGGGGTTCGACCGCTGAAGCTTTCTTT.

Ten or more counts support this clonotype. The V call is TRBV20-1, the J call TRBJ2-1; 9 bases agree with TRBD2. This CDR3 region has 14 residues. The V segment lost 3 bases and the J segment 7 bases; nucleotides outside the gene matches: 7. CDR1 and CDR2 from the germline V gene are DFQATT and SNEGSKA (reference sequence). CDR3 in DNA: TGCAGTGCTAGCCCTAGCGGGGTTCCTAATGAGCAGTTCTTC. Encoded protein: CSASPSGVPNEQFF.

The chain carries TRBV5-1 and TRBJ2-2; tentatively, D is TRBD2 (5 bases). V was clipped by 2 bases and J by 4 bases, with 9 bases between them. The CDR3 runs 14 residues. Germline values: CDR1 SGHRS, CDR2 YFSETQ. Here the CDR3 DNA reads TGCGCCAGCAGCTTAAAAGGAGGCACCGGGGAGCTGTTTTTT. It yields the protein CASSLKGGTGELFF.

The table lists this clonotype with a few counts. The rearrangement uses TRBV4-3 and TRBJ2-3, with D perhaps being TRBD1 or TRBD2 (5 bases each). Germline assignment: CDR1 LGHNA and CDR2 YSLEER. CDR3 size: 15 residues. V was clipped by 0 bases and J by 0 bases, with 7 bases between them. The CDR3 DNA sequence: TGCGCCAGCAGCCAAGATTGGGGGAGCACAGATACGCAGTATTTT. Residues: CASSQDWGSTDTQYF.